These T cell receptor beta chains were read from a single sample in a study of CD8 T cells in ankylosing spondylitis. TCRdb re-analysed the 5' RACE reads in MiXCR, keeping a single row per CDR3 protein. The data contain 200,000 to 250,000 distinct CDR3 sequences, about 30% of them seen just once; the ten biggest clones take up about 4%. The specimen was blood, either unsorted or a sorted T cell fraction (not recorded which). The receptor set was obtained from a male donor with ankylosing spondylitis or in good health (not recorded which). Each CDR3 is given with its conserved first and last residue. The D gene is left open where the match is weak. A row's size may be missing; if present it is once, few, many or a size class.

j_call d_call v_call clone_size cdr3_nt cdr3_aa
TRBJ2-3 TRBD2 TRBV20-1 few TGCAGTGCTACCGGGACTACCCCTAGCACAGATACGCAGTATTTT CSATGTTPSTDTQYF
TRBJ1-1 TRBD1 TRBV5-5 - TGTGCCAGCAGCGCGGAGCCAGGGGGCGTGAACACTGAAGCTTTCTTT CASSAEPGGVNTEAFF
TRBJ2-7 - TRBV12-3/TRBV12-4 - TGTGCCAGCAGTTTAGTTTTAGGGGCTCGGGGCTACGAGCAGTACTTC CASSLVLGARGYEQYF
TRBJ2-7 TRBD2 TRBV7-2 few TGTGCCAGCAGGACGACTAGCGGGGGGTTCTACGAGCAGTACTTC CASRTTSGGFYEQYF
TRBJ2-5 - TRBV15 - TGTGCCACCAGCAGGGGACCGATACAAGAGACCCAGTACTTC CATSRGPIQETQYF
TRBJ2-7 TRBD2 TRBV4-1 - TGCGCCAGCAGCCAGGCCGGGACTAGCGGCTCCTACGAGCAGTACTTC CASSQAGTSGSYEQYF
TRBJ1-2 - TRBV27 - TGTGCCAGCAGTCCCCGGGACAATAGAGGCTATGGCTACACCTTC CASSPRDNRGYGYTF
TRBJ2-1 - TRBV29-1 - TGCAGCGCCTGGGAAGGGGGGGGGTACAATGAGCAGTTCTTC CSAWEGGGYNEQFF
TRBJ2-1 - TRBV19 - TGTGCCAGTAGTACGCGGCCTCACAATGAGCAGTTCTTC CASSTRPHNEQFF
TRBJ2-1 TRBD2 TRBV10-3 - TGTGCCATCAGTGAATTGGCGGGTAGCGGGGGCAGGGACAATGAGCAGTTCTTC CAISELAGSGGRDNEQFF
TRBJ2-3 - TRBV20-1 - TGCAGTGCTAGAGAAATAGGGGTTGTTACGCAGTATTTT CSAREIGVVTQYF
TRBJ1-5 - TRBV12-3/TRBV12-4 - TGTGCCAGCAGCGCGACGGGGATACCTTGGCCCCAGCATTTT CASSATGIPWPQHF
TRBJ2-3 - TRBV12-3/TRBV12-4 - TGTGCCAGCAGTTTAGCGGGACTCCACACAGATACGCAGTATTTT CASSLAGLHTDTQYF
TRBJ1-1 - TRBV10-2 - TGCGCCAGCACAGGCGACGGAGTGAACACTGAAGCTTTCTTT CASTGDGVNTEAFF
TRBJ1-5 - TRBV15 - TGTGCCACCAGCTTAGGCACTGATCAGCCCCAGCATTTT CATSLGTDQPQHF
TRBJ1-3 - TRBV15 - TGTGCCACCAGCAGAGAGGCCCACGTCTCTGGAAACACCATATATTTT CATSREAHVSGNTIYF
TRBJ2-7 - TRBV27 - TGTGCCAGCAGGGTCATGCCCGGGACGTACGAGCAGTACTTC CASRVMPGTYEQYF
TRBJ2-1 - TRBV24-1 - TGTGCCACCAGCGGCGGGATTGAGCAGTTCTTC CATSGGIEQFF
TRBJ2-5 - TRBV27 few TGTGCCAGCAGTCCCCGGGACCACCTGGGGACCCAGTACTTC CASSPRDHLGTQYF
TRBJ1-5 TRBD1 TRBV5-5 - TGTGCCAGCAGCTCACAGGGGATTAATCAGCCCCAGCATTTT CASSSQGINQPQHF
TRBJ2-5 TRBD1 TRBV4-1 few TGCGCCAGCAGCCTCGGGACAGTGGAGACGGAGACCCAGTACTTC CASSLGTVETETQYF
TRBJ2-7 TRBD1 TRBV29-1 few TGCAGCGTCCGACAGGGGGGGACCTACGAGCAGTACTTC CSVRQGGTYEQYF
TRBJ2-7 TRBD1 TRBV5-5 many TGTGCCAGCAGCCAGGGACAGGGGCGTTACGAGCAGTACTTC CASSQGQGRYEQYF
TRBJ1-6 - TRBV11-2 once TGTGCCAGCAGCTTATACGGCAGGCCGAGCTCCTATAATTCACCCCTCCACTTT CASSLYGRPSSYNSPLHF
TRBJ2-1 - TRBV12-3/TRBV12-4 - TGTGCCAGCAGTTTGGCCCTAGGACGCAACAATGAGCAGTTCTTC CASSLALGRNNEQFF
TRBJ2-5 TRBD2 TRBV20-1 - TGCAGTGCCACGACTAGCGGGGGGACGTACCAAGAGACCCAGTACTTC CSATTSGGTYQETQYF
TRBJ2-1 TRBD1 TRBV6-6 - TGTGCCAGTATTGGGACAGACAACAATGAGCAGTTCTTC CASIGTDNNEQFF
TRBJ2-5 TRBD2 TRBV5-5 few TGTGCCAGCAGCTTACTAGCGGGGGTACAAGAGACCCAGTACTTC CASSLLAGVQETQYF
TRBJ1-2 - TRBV5-5 - TGTGCCAGCAGCTTGGTCCGGACCGGATATGGCTACACCTTC CASSLVRTGYGYTF
TRBJ1-2 TRBD1 TRBV20-1 few TGCAGTGCTAGAGGCGGCGGGGTAGACAGGGGGCGTTTTGGCTACACCTTC CSARGGGVDRGRFGYTF
TRBJ1-2 - TRBV6-1 - TGTGCCAGCACCTCCGGGCGGGTCCCCTATGGCTACACCTTC CASTSGRVPYGYTF
TRBJ2-7 TRBD2 TRBV29-1 few TGCAGCGTTGAAGATATACGGGGGGATCGGTACGAGCAGTACTTC CSVEDIRGDRYEQYF
TRBJ1-6 - TRBV7-9 - TGTGCCAGCAGCTCGCCCGGGCCCTGGGGTTCACCCCTCCACTTT CASSSPGPWGSPLHF
TRBJ2-5 - TRBV29-1 - TGCAGCGTTACAGGTTCCCAAGAGACCCAGTACTTC CSVTGSQETQYF
TRBJ2-1 - TRBV6-5 - TGTGCCAGCAGTTACGGGTCGGGGGGCCTCAATGAGCAGTTCTTC CASSYGSGGLNEQFF